This T cell receptor (beta chain) was found in a study of blood T cell repertoires in COVID-19. The CDR3 extends over 15 amino acids. Germline CDR1 reads KGHSH; CDR2 reads LQKENI. V trimming: 4 bases; J trimming: 4 bases; junction bases outside the gene matches: 6. Only in-frame clones appear in the TCRdb table, and some are missing; sequencing was by immunoSEQ multiplex PCR. The sample holds about 93,000 clones, 90% seen once. The chain uses TRBV18 and TRBJ1-2; 10 nucleotides match TRBD1. This sequence originates from a human donor with active COVID-19. The donor label of this sample is uncertain. Sequences were obtained from peripheral blood. The CDR3 bases are TGTGCCAGCTCACAACCGGGACAGGGGATCTATGGCTACACCTTC. It is translated as CASSQPGQGIYGYTF.